This is a list of T cell receptor beta chains from one sample in a study of T cells after yellow fever vaccination. In TCRdb, the 5' RACE reads were re-called with MiXCR into one record per CDR3 protein. The sample includes under 200,000 distinct CDR3 sequences, about 10% of them seen just once. The specimen was CD8+ T cells sorted from PBMCs, collected 15 days after the yellow fever booster vaccination. The receptors originated from a young man who received the YFV17D yellow fever vaccine. CDR3s include the opening cysteine and the closing phenylalanine or tryptophan. D genes are given only for firm matches. Size is stated for part of the rows, as once, few or many counts, or as a class when the clone is expanded.

TRBJ2-1,TRBV6-2/TRBV6-3,.,12,.,TGTGCCAGCAGCTTCTCCCTTAATGAGCAGTTCTTC,CASSFSLNEQFF
TRBJ1-1,TRBV4-2,.,16,few,TGTGCCAGCAGCCAAGAGAAGAGTGGGGCGGACACTGAAGCTTTCTTT,CASSQEKSGADTEAFF
TRBJ1-2,TRBV3-1,TRBD1,14,.,TGTGCCAGCAGCCAAGGGACAGGGAACTATGGCTACACCTTC,CASSQGTGNYGYTF
TRBJ1-3,TRBV7-9,TRBD1,14,many,TGTGCCAGCAGCTTGGGGACAGGCGGAAACACCATATATTTT,CASSLGTGGNTIYF
TRBJ1-1,TRBV12-3/TRBV12-4,TRBD1,14,.,TGTGCCAGCATACCGGGACAGATGAACACTGAAGCTTTCTTT,CASIPGQMNTEAFF
TRBJ2-2,TRBV7-8,TRBD1,16,few,TGTGCCAGCAGCGGCGGGTTGGGGACAGCCACCGGGGAGCTGTTTTTT,CASSGGLGTATGELFF
TRBJ2-4,TRBV11-2,TRBD1,12,few,TGTGCCAGCAGGTTGACAGGGCACATTCAGTACTTC,CASRLTGHIQYF
TRBJ2-6,TRBV27,.,15,few,TGTGCCAGCAGCAAACAGGGCTCTGGGGCCAACGTCCTGACTTTC,CASSKQGSGANVLTF
TRBJ2-4,TRBV7-4,TRBD1,21,.,TGTGCCAGCAGCCCCCGGACAGGGGGATTTATTAAGTCTAGGACCAAAAATATTCAGTACTTC,CASSPRTGGFIKSRTKNIQYF
TRBJ2-1,TRBV27,.,14,few,TGTGCCAGCAAAATTGGCGGGAATGGAGGTGAGCAGTTCTTC,CASKIGGNGGEQFF
TRBJ1-5,TRBV4-1,TRBD1,16,.,TGCGCCAGCAGCCAAGACCTACAGGGGGCTTATCAGCCCCAGCATTTT,CASSQDLQGAYQPQHF
TRBJ1-1,TRBV6-1,.,15,few,TGTGCCAGCAGTGATCCTGGGCTGGGGGGGGCTGAAGCTTTCTTT,CASSDPGLGGAEAFF
TRBJ2-7,TRBV7-9,.,11,few,TGTGCCAGCAGCTTGTCCCTAGAGCAGTACTTC,CASSLSLEQYF
TRBJ1-1,TRBV18,.,14,few,TGTGCCAGCTCACCAAAAGGGCGGAACACTGAAGCTTTCTTT,CASSPKGRNTEAFF
TRBJ2-7,TRBV5-6,TRBD1,14,few,TGTGCCAGCAGGTATTGGGACAGTGCCTACGAGCAGTACTTC,CASRYWDSAYEQYF
TRBJ1-3,TRBV9,.,16,many,TGTGCCAGCAGCCTACGTGGGGGGGCCGCAGGAAACACCATATATTTT,CASSLRGGAAGNTIYF
TRBJ2-1,TRBV2,TRBD2,16,few,TGTGCCAGCAGTGAAGGAGAATCGGGGGGGCCGTTTGAGCAGTTCTTC,CASSEGESGGPFEQFF
TRBJ2-3,TRBV7-2,TRBD2,17,.,TGTGCCAGCACTTTATCCGGGGGGTGGGCAGTATTAGATACGCAGTATTTT,CASTLSGGWAVLDTQYF
TRBJ2-1,TRBV4-3,TRBD2,15,.,TGCGCCAGCAGCCAAGACCCGGGGGGGGTTAAGGTGCAGTTCTTC,CASSQDPGGVKVQFF
TRBJ1-6,TRBV12-3/TRBV12-4,.,19,many,TGTGCCAGCAGTTTAGCGCTGGGCGTTTCCACACCGGGGAATTCACCCCTCCACTTT,CASSLALGVSTPGNSPLHF
TRBJ1-2,TRBV6-2/TRBV6-3,.,13,few,TGTGCCAGCAGTCCGACAGGAGACTATGGCTACACCTTC,CASSPTGDYGYTF
TRBJ2-5,TRBV6-5,.,15,.,TGTGCCAGCAGTTACTTCGGCAGCATCCAAGAGACCCAGTACTTC,CASSYFGSIQETQYF
TRBJ1-1,TRBV4-1,.,18,few,TGCGCCAGCAGCCATCCCCCCGGGTCCCTTAACTCGAGCACTGAAGCTTTCTTT,CASSHPPGSLNSSTEAFF
TRBJ2-1,TRBV4-1,TRBD1,22,.,TGCGCCAGCAGCCATCCTCAGTTGCGGACAGGGGCTACTGTAGCCTCCTACAATGAGCAGTTCTTC,CASSHPQLRTGATVASYNEQFF
TRBJ2-1,TRBV7-6,TRBD2,21,few,TGTGCCAGCAGCATGCTGGTTCTAGCGGGGGAGATCAACCCCTCCTACAATGAGCAGTTCTTC,CASSMLVLAGEINPSYNEQFF
TRBJ2-2,TRBV12-3/TRBV12-4,TRBD1,15,few,TGTGCCAGCAGTGGGGACAGTCAGAACACCGGGGAGCTGTTTTTT,CASSGDSQNTGELFF
TRBJ1-5,TRBV29-1,.,13,few,TGCAGCGTCGGATTGGCGGGAGGTGAGCCCCAGCATTTT,CSVGLAGGEPQHF
TRBJ1-1,TRBV14,.,14,many,TGTGCCAGCAGCACCCTTCCCAGGGGCACTGAAGCTTTCTTT,CASSTLPRGTEAFF